Sequencing of this TCR beta chain was carried out in a study of identical twins. Overall study results and limits: When twins shared out-of-frame alpha sequences, those sequences had excess low generation probability.

One entry per CDR3 protein, called by TCRdb with MiXCR from the 5' RACE reads. This sample yields 1.5 million or so distinct CDR3 sequences, of which under 35% are seen a single time; about 0.25% belongs to the top ten. Trimming left V 0 bases short and J 0 bases short, with 21 bases between. Germline-derived CDR1 and CDR2 are LGHNA and YNFKEQ. The CDR3 covers 19 residues. This clonotype turned up a few times. Its cognate antigen is unknown. The source is a newborn girl in good health. The chain employs TRBV4-2 and TRBJ2-7, with D possibly TRBD2 on 6 matching bases. The sequenced material came from cord blood. The CDR3 sequence: CASSQDLGSGYYFSYEQYF. Here the CDR3 DNA reads TGTGCCAGCAGCCAAGATTTGGGAAGCGGGTACTATTTCTCCTACGAGCAGTACTTC.